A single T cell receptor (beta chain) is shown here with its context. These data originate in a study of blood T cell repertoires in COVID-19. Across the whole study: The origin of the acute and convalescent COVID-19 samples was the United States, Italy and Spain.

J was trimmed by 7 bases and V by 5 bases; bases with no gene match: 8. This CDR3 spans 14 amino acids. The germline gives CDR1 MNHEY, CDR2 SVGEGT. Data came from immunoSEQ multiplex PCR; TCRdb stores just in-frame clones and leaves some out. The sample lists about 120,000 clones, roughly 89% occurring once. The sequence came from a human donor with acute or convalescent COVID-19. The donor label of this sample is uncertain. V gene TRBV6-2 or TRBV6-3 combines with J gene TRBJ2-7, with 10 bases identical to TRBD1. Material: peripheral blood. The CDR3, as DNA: TGTGCCAGCAGTCCCCGGGGGACAGGGGAGGAGCAGTACTTC. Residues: CASSPRGTGEEQYF.